A selection of T cell receptor beta chains follows, all from one sample in a study of control samples from healthy donors and cancer patients. This table comes from immunoSEQ multiplex PCR, and its TCRdb copy is limited to in-frame clones, with some not included. The data hold 150,000 or so clones, with roughly 93% observed a single time. The specimen sequenced was blood. The receptor set was obtained from a man aged 18 to 29 in good health. Each CDR3 is given with its conserved first and last residue. A D gene is named only where the DNA matches it firmly. Where a row states a size, it is once, few, many or the class of an expanded clone; other rows omit it.

d_gene	abundance	v_gene	j_gene	CDR3nt	CDR3aa
-	once	TRBV27	TRBJ1-2	TGTGCCAGCAAAGAGAGGGGCGTGGGCTATGGCTACACCTTC	CASKERGVGYGYTF
-	-	TRBV7-9	TRBJ1-6	TGTGCCAGCAGCTTAGACCGGCGGATCTCCTATAATTCACCCCTCCACTTT	CASSLDRRISYNSPLHF
-	-	TRBV4-1	TRBJ2-2	TGCGCCAGCAGCTACCCAGCTGCGAACACCGGGGAGCTGTTTTTT	CASSYPAANTGELFF
-	-	TRBV9	TRBJ1-6	TGTGCCAGCAGCGTAGGGTTTCGGGCAGAGAATTCACCCCTCCACTTT	CASSVGFRAENSPLHF
-	-	TRBV7-2	TRBJ1-6	TGTGCCAGCAGCCAACCAGAGGTGGCCCCCTATAATTCACCCCTCCACTTT	CASSQPEVAPYNSPLHF
-	few	TRBV4-1	TRBJ2-7	TGCGCCAGCAGCCAAGGGCAAACCGGGACCTACGAGCAGTACTTC	CASSQGQTGTYEQYF
TRBD1	-	TRBV4-1	TRBJ1-5	TGCGCCAGCAGCCAGGTGGGGACAGGGTATGACAATCAGCCCCAGCATTTT	CASSQVGTGYDNQPQHF
-	-	TRBV5-8	TRBJ1-3	TGTGCCAGCAGCGAGATAGCCACCGTGGGAAACACCATATATTTT	CASSEIATVGNTIYF
TRBD1	-	TRBV2	TRBJ2-3	TGTGCCAGCAGATCAGGGGGATATGGCACAGATACGCAGTATTTT	CASRSGGYGTDTQYF
-	-	TRBV2	TRBJ2-7	TGTGCCAGCAGTGAGATGGGGACGGCCTACGAGCAGTACTTC	CASSEMGTAYEQYF
-	-	TRBV9	TRBJ1-3	TGTGCCAGCAGCGCCTCATACCTGGACAGATCTGGAAACACCATATATTTT	CASSASYLDRSGNTIYF
-	-	TRBV9	TRBJ1-5	TGTGCCAGCAGCCCCTTCGGGGGGGATCAGCCCCAGCATTTT	CASSPFGGDQPQHF
-	-	TRBV28	TRBJ2-3	TGTGCCAGCAGCTCCCCCCTCACTTCGACTAGCACAGATACGCAGTATTTT	CASSSPLTSTSTDTQYF
TRBD1	-	TRBV19	TRBJ2-7	TGTGCCAGCACCGGGACAGGGATGTACGAGCAGTACTTC	CASTGTGMYEQYF
-	-	TRBV5-1	TRBJ2-7	TGCGCCAGCAGCTTGGATGGGGACTCCTACGAGCAGTACTTC	CASSLDGDSYEQYF
-	-	TRBV18	TRBJ1-1	TGTGCCAGCTCACCACCGGGGGGCAGGAACACTGAAGCTTTCTTT	CASSPPGGRNTEAFF
-	-	TRBV30	TRBJ1-5	TGTGCCTGGAGTGACGGTCAGCCCCAGCATTTT	CAWSDGQPQHF
-	-	TRBV5-1	TRBJ2-1	TGCGCCAGCAGCTTGGGTCTAAGCTCCTACAATGAGCAGTTCTTC	CASSLGLSSYNEQFF
TRBD2	-	TRBV2	TRBJ2-7	TGTGCCAGCAAACTAGCGGGAGGCGAGCAGTACTTC	CASKLAGGEQYF
-	-	TRBV27	TRBJ1-5	TGTGCCTCGAAAATTAGCCTTGGGAGCAATCAGCCCCAGCATTTT	CASKISLGSNQPQHF